The 3 T cell receptor beta chains below all came from one sample that was sequenced in a study of blood T cell repertoires in COVID-19. Repertoires were generated with immunoSEQ multiplex PCR, while TCRdb's copy carries only in-frame clones and drops some. The table lists around 250,000 clones, 75% to 90% of them singletons. The sequencing sample was made of peripheral blood. The receptor set was obtained from a woman in her 40s who had recovered from COVID-19.

The J gene is TRBJ2-1, the V gene TRBV7-2; D gene ambiguous. The CDR3 contains 13 residues. Germline CDR1 is SGHTA and CDR2 is FQGNSA. V shed 5 bases and J shed 4 bases, with 9 bases lying between them. The CDR3 here is CASSIDFYNEQFF. CDR3 coding DNA: TGTGCCAGCAGCATTGACTTTTACAATGAGCAGTTCTTC.

The genes are TRBV27 and TRBJ1-1, with D possibly being TRBD1 (6 bases). The CDR3 has 14 amino acids. Germline V gives CDR1 MNHEY, CDR2 SMNVEV (reference sequence). Trimming took off 3 bases at V and 5 bases at J, with 13 bases between the two ends. The CDR3 region has the DNA TGTGCCAGCAGTTTCAGGGGAGAAGGTACTGAAGCTTTCTTT. Its protein is CASSFRGEGTEAFF.

This rearrangement joins TRBV24-1 to TRBJ1-4, with 9 bases matching TRBD1. The trim removed 4 bases at V and 8 bases at J, leaving 7 bases unmatched. The CDR3 spans 15 residues. Germline loops: CDR1 KGHDR, CDR2 SFDVKD. The chain's CDR3 is CATSEGGQGNEKLFF. CDR3 coding DNA: TGTGCCACCAGTGAAGGGGGACAGGGAAACGAAAAACTGTTTTTT.